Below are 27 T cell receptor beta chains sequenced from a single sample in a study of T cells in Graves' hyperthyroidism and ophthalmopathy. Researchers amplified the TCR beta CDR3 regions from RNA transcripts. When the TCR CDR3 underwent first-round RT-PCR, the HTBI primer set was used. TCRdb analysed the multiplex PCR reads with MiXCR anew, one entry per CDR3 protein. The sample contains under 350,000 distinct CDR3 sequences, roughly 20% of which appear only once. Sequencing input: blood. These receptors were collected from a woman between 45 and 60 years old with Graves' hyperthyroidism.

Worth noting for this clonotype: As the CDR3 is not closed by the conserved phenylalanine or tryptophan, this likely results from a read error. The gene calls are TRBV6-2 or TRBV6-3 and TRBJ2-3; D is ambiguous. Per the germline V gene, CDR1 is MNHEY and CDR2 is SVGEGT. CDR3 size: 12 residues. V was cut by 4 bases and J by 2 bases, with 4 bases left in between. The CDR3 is CASSSSTDTQYS. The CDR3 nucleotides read TGTGCCAGCAGTTCCTCCACAGATACGCAGTATTCT.

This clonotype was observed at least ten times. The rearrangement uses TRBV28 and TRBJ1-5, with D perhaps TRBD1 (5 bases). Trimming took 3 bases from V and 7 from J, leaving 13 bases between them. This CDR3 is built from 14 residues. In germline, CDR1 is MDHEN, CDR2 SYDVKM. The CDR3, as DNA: TGTGCCAGCAGTTTGCCCAGGGAGGAACAGCCCCAGCATTTT. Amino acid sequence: CASSLPREEQPQHF.

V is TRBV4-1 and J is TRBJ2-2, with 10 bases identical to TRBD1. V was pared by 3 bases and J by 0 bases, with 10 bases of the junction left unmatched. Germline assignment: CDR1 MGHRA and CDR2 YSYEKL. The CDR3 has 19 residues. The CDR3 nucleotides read TGCGCCAGCAGCCACTCCTTCCGGGACAGGGGCTCGAACACCGGGGAGCTGTTTTTT. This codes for CASSHSFRDRGSNTGELFF.

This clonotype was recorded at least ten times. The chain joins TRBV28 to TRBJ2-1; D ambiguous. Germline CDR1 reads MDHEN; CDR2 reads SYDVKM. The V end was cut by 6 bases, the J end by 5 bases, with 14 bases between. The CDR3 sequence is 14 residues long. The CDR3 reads CASSPQRPHNEQFF. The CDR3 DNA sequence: TGTGCCAGCAGCCCGCAACGGCCCCACAATGAGCAGTTCTTC.

The CDR3 DNA reads as TGTGCCAGCAGCTTGACAGGCGGGGTTGAAAAACTGTTTTTT. As protein: CASSLTGGVEKLFF. The V call is TRBV5-5, the J call TRBJ1-4; D may be TRBD1 (5 bases). Germline V gene sequence: CDR1 SGHKS, CDR2 YYEKEE (reference sequence). V was shortened by 1 base and J by 7 bases, with 11 bases between the two germline ends. CDR3 length: 14 amino acids.

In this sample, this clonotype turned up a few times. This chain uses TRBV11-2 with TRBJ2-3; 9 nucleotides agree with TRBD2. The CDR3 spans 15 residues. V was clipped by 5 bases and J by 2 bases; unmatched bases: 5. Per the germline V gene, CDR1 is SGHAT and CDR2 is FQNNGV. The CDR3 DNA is TGTGCCAGCAGCGTGCTAGCGGGGACCACAGATACGCAGTATTTT. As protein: CASSVLAGTTDTQYF.

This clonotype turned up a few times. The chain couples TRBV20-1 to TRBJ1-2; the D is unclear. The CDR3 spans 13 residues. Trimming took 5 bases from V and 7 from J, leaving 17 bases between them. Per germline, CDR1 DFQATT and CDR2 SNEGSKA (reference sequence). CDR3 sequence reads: CSAGVEGRSGYTF. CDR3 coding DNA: TGCAGTGCTGGGGTTGAGGGTAGGAGTGGCTACACCTTC.

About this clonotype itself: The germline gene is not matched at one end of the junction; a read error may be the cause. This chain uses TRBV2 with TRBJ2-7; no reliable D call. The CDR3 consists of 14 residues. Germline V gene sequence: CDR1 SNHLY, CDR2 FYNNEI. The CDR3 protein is CASSSIGSSYEQYF. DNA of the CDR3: TGCGCCAGCAGCTCTATCGGGTCCTCCTACGAGCAGTACTTC.

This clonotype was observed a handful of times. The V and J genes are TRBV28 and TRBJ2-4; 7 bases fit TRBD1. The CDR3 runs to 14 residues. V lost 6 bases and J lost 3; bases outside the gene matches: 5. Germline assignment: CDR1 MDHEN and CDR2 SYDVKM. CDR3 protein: CASRQTGSKNIQYF. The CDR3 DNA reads TGTGCCAGCAGACAGACAGGGAGCAAAAACATTCAGTACTTC.

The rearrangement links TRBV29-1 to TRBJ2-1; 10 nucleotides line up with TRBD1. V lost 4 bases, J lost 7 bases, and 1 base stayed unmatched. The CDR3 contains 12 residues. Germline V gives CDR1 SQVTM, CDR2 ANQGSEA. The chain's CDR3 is CSVAGQGNEQFF. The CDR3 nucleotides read TGCAGCGTTGCGGGACAGGGGAATGAGCAGTTCTTC.

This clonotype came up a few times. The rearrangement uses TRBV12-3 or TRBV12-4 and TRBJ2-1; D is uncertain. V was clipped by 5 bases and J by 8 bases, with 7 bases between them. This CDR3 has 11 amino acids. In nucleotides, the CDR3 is TGTGCCAGCAGTCCGTCCGATGAGCAGTTCTTC. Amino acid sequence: CASSPSDEQFF.

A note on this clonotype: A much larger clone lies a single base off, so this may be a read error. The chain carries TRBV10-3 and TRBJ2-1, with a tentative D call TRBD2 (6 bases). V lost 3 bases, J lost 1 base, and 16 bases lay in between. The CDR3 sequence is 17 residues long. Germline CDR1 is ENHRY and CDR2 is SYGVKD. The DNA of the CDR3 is TGTGCCATCAGTGATTCGGAGGGGCTAGGTTCCTACAATGAGCAGTTCTTC. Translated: CAISDSEGLGSYNEQFF.

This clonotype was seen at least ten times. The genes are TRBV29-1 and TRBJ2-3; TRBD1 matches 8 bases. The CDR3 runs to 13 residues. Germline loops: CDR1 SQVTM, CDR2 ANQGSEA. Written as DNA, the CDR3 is TGCAGTGGAGGCAGGGGGCCGGCAGATACGCAGTATTTT. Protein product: CSGGRGPADTQYF.

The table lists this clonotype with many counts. The CDR3 nucleotides are TGTGCCAGCAGTGAAAGGGGGGAGAACAATTCACCCCTCCACTTT. It is translated as CASSERGENNSPLHF. The V gene is TRBV6-1, the J gene TRBJ1-6; the D gene is possibly TRBD1 (6 bases). Germline CDR1 and CDR2: MNHNS and SASEGT. The CDR3 is 15 residues long. Trimming stripped 2 bases from V and 7 bases from J, with 12 bases between.

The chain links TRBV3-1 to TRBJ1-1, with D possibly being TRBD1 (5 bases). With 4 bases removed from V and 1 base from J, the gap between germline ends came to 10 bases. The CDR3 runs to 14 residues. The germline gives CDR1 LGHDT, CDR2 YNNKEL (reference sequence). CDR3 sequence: CASSRGTPNTEAFF. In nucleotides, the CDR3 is TGTGCCAGCAGCCGCGGGACTCCGAACACTGAAGCTTTCTTT.

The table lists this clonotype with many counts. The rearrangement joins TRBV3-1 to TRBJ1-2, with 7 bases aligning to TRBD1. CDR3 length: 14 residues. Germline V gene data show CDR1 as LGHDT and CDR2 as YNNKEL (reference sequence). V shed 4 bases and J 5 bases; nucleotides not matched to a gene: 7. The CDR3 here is CASSRAGTEYGYTF. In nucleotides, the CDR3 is TGTGCCAGCAGCCGAGCCGGGACAGAGTATGGCTACACCTTC.

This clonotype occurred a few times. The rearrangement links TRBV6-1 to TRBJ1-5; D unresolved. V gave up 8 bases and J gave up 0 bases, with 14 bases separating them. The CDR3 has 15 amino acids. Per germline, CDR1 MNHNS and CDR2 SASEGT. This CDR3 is CASSLEGHSNQPQHF. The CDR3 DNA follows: TGTGCCAGCTCCCTAGAGGGCCATAGCAATCAGCCCCAGCATTTT.

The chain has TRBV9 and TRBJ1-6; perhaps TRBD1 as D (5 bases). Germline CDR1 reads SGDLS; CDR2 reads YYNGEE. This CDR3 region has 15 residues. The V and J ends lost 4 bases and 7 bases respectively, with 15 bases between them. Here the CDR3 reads CASSQPPGPNSPLHF. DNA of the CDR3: TGTGCCAGCAGCCAACCACCGGGGCCGAATTCACCCCTCCACTTT.

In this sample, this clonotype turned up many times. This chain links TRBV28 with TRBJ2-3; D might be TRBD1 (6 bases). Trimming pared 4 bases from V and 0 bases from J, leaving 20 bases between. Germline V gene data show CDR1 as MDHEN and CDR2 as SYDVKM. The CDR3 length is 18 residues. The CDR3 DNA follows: TGTGCCAGCAGTTACCCGGGACACCGCGTTTCTAGCACAGATACGCAGTATTTT. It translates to CASSYPGHRVSSTDTQYF.

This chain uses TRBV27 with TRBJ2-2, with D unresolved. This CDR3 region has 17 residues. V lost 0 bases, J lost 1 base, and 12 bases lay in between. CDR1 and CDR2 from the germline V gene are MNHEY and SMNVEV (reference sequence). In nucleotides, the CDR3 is TGTGCCAGCAGTTTATCGATCGGCTACCTGAACACCGGGGAGCTGTTTTTT. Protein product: CASSLSIGYLNTGELFF.

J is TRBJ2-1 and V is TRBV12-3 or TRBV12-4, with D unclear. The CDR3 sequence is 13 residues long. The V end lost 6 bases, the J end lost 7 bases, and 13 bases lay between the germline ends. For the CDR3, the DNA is TGTGCCAGCAGCCATGGTGTGGGAAATGAGCAGTTCTTC. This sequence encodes CASSHGVGNEQFF.

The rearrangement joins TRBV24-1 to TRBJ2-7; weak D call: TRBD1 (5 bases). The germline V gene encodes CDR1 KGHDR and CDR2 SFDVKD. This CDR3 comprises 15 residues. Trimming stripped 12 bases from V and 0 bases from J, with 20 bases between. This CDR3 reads CAGPPFGHLSYEQYV. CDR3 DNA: TGTGCCGGGCCCCCCTTCGGACACCTCTCCTACGAGCAGTACGTC.

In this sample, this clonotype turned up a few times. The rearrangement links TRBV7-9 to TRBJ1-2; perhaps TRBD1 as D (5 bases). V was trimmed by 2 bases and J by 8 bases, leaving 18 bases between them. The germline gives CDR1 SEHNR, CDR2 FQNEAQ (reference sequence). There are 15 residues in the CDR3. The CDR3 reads CASSLTQELLYGYTF. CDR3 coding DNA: TGTGCCAGCAGCTTAACACAGGAACTATTATACGGCTACACCTTC.

CDR3 nucleotides: TGTGCCAGCAGCTTAGACAGCGTATTTAGGGACACTGAAGCTTTCTTT. It is translated as CASSLDSVFRDTEAFF. The chain couples TRBV13 to TRBJ1-1; D uncertain. Germline V lookup: CDR1 PRHDT, CDR2 FYEKMQ (reference sequence). The CDR3 is 16 residues long. The V and J ends lost 1 base and 3 bases respectively, with 15 bases between them.

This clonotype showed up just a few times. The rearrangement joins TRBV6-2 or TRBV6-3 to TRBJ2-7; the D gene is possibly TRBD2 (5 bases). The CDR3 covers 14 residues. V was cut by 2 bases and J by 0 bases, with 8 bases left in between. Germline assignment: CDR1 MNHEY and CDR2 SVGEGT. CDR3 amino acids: CASSYRGSSYEQYF. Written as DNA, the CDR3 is TGTGCCAGCAGTTACCGGGGAAGCTCCTACGAGCAGTACTTC.

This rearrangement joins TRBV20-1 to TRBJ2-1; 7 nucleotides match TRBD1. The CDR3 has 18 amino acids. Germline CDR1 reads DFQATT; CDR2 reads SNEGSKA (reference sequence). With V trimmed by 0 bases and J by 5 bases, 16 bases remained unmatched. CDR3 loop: CSARDRGFSGTAHNEQFF. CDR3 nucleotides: TGCAGTGCTAGAGATAGGGGGTTCTCCGGGACAGCACACAATGAGCAGTTCTTC.

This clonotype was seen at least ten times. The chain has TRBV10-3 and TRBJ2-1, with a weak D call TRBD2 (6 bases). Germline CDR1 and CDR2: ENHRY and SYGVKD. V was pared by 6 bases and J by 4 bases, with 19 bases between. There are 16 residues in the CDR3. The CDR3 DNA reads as TGTGCCATCAGAGCATGGGGTGCCCGGGAGTACAATGAGCAGTTCTTC. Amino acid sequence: CAIRAWGAREYNEQFF.